This is a list of T cell receptor beta chains from one sample in a study of shared clonotypes between healthy human individuals. Generated by immunoSEQ multiplex PCR, the TCRdb table keeps only in-frame clones and is missing some. The sample lists roughly 2.4 million clones, under 97% occurring once. Sample: naive CD4+ T cells sorted from blood. These receptors were collected from a man between 18 and 29 years old in good health. CDR3s include the opening cysteine and the closing phenylalanine or tryptophan. A D gene is named only where the DNA matches it firmly. Size is omitted from some rows. Given values are once, few, many or a class for expanded clones.

CASSLGTGGNTIYF | TGTGCCAGCAGTTTAGGGACAGGAGGAAACACCATATATTTT | TRBJ1-3 | TRBV27 | 14 | NA | TRBD1
CAWSVFTGELFF | TGTGCCTGGAGTGTATTCACCGGGGAGCTGTTTTTT | TRBJ2-2 | TRBV30 | 12 | NA | NA
CASSPLGQGNTEAFF | TGCGCCAGCAGCCCCCTGGGACAGGGGAACACTGAAGCTTTCTTT | TRBJ1-1 | TRBV5-1 | 15 | once | TRBD1
CASSLASSGSLGTGELFF | TGCGCCAGCAGCCTTGCGAGCAGCGGGTCCCTGGGGACCGGGGAGCTGTTTTTT | TRBJ2-2 | TRBV4-1 | 18 | NA | NA
CASSLTVLGIPYEQYF | TGCGCCAGCAGCTTAACGGTCCTGGGTATCCCCTACGAGCAGTACTTC | TRBJ2-7 | TRBV5-1 | 16 | NA | NA
CASGLDYLNTEAFF | TGTGCTAGTGGTTTGGACTATTTGAACACTGAAGCTTTCTTT | TRBJ1-1 | TRBV12-5 | 14 | once | NA
CASSDSGGPYEQYF | TGTGCCAGCAGTGACTCCGGGGGGCCCTACGAGCAGTACTTC | TRBJ2-7 | TRBV6-1 | 14 | NA | NA
CASSLSGQGPQSQYF | TGTGCCAGCAGTTTATCGGGACAGGGGCCGCAATCGCAGTACTTC | TRBJ2-7 | TRBV27 | 15 | NA | TRBD1
CESGKETQYF | TGTGAGTCGGGGAAAGAGACCCAGTACTTC | TRBJ2-5 | TRBV6-5 | 10 | NA | NA
CASSPNRGADHKYQETQYF | TGTGCCAGCAGCCCAAACAGGGGCGCGGACCATAAGTACCAAGAGACCCAGTACTTC | TRBJ2-5 | TRBV7-2 | 19 | NA | TRBD1
CASSVVGSSYNEQFF | TGTGCCAGCAGCGTCGTAGGAAGCTCCTACAATGAGCAGTTCTTC | TRBJ2-1 | TRBV6-4 | 15 | NA | NA
CAWRSGTSTDTQYF | TGTGCCTGGAGGAGCGGCACTAGCACAGATACGCAGTATTTT | TRBJ2-3 | TRBV30 | 14 | NA | NA
CASSSTYGDAFNEKLFF | TGTGCCAGCAGCTCGACATACGGGGACGCCTTTAATGAAAAACTGTTTTTT | TRBJ1-4 | TRBV9 | 17 | NA | NA
CASIWGRDVADTQYF | TGTGCCAGCATATGGGGCCGGGACGTCGCAGATACGCAGTATTTT | TRBJ2-3 | TRBV6-1 | 15 | NA | NA
CASSLGKQVTSPLHF | TGTGCCAGCAGTTTAGGGAAACAGGTAACATCACCCCTCCACTTT | TRBJ1-6 | TRBV27 | 15 | NA | NA
CASSEQGTDTQYF | TGTGCCAGCAGCGAACAGGGGACAGATACGCAGTATTTT | TRBJ2-3 | TRBV5-5 | 13 | NA | TRBD1
CASSLPGFETQYF | TGTGCCAGCAGCTTGCCGGGGTTTGAGACCCAGTACTTC | TRBJ2-5 | TRBV5-4 | 13 | NA | NA
CASSLGSSLNEKLFF | TGTGCCAGCAGCTTGGGTTCCAGTTTAAATGAAAAACTGTTTTTT | TRBJ1-4 | TRBV5-4 | 15 | NA | NA
CASSPPGLAPGELFF | TGTGCCAGCAGCCCCCCGGGACTAGCGCCCGGGGAGCTGTTTTTT | TRBJ2-2 | TRBV7-9 | 15 | once | TRBD2
CSVESGDGYTF | TGCAGCGTTGAATCTGGTGATGGCTACACCTTC | TRBJ1-2 | TRBV29-1 | 11 | NA | NA
CAWTLGRGEKYEQFF | TGTGCCTGGACCCTTGGCAGGGGCGAGAAGTATGAGCAGTTCTTC | TRBJ2-1 | TRBV30 | 15 | NA | NA
CASSQGQGKEKLFF | TGCGCCAGCAGCCAGGGACAGGGGAAGGAAAAACTGTTTTTT | TRBJ1-4 | TRBV4-1 | 14 | NA | TRBD1
CASSEARTYEQYF | TGTGCCAGCAGTGAAGCCAGGACCTACGAGCAGTACTTC | TRBJ2-7 | TRBV2 | 13 | NA | NA
CASSYSSNYGYTF | TGTGCCAGCAGTTACTCCAGTAACTATGGCTACACCTTC | TRBJ1-2 | TRBV6-6 | 13 | once | NA
CASSLGGGETETQYF | TGTGCCAGCAGCTTAGGGGGTGGGGAAACGGAGACCCAGTACTTC | TRBJ2-5 | TRBV7-9 | 15 | NA | NA
CASSWGGPTGGQETQYF | TGTGCCAGCAGTTGGGGTGGACCTACAGGGGGCCAAGAGACCCAGTACTTC | TRBJ2-5 | TRBV28 | 17 | NA | TRBD1
CASSVFYTGNRELFF | TGTGCCAGCAGCGTTTTTTACACCGGGAATAGGGAGCTGTTTTTT | TRBJ2-2 | TRBV9 | 15 | once | NA
CASSPTSGGAGDTQYF | TGCGCCAGCAGCCCCACTAGCGGGGGGGCAGGGGATACGCAGTATTTT | TRBJ2-3 | TRBV4-1 | 16 | NA | TRBD2
CASSQGQLLSTF | TGTGCCAGCAGCCAGGGACAGCTACTGTCCACCTTC | TRBJ1-2 | TRBV5-8 | 12 | NA | TRBD1
CASSEEGGFSYTF | TGTGCCAGCAGTGAAGAGGGCGGCTTCAGCTACACCTTC | TRBJ1-2 | TRBV6-1 | 13 | NA | NA
CASSPGTVETQYF | TGTGCCAGCAGCCCCGGGACAGTAGAGACCCAGTACTTC | TRBJ2-5 | TRBV11-2 | 13 | NA | TRBD1
CASSEGQAGANYGYTF | TGTGCCAGCAGTGAGGGACAGGCCGGGGCTAACTATGGCTACACCTTC | TRBJ1-2 | TRBV2 | 16 | NA | TRBD1
CASSLVPGATEAFF | TGCGCCAGCAGCTTGGTACCGGGGGCCACTGAAGCTTTCTTT | TRBJ1-1 | TRBV5-1 | 14 | NA | NA
CAWSLSPRQGSYGYTF | TGTGCCTGGAGTCTTAGTCCTCGGCAGGGAAGCTATGGCTACACCTTC | TRBJ1-2 | TRBV30 | 16 | NA | NA
CALSANTEAFF | TGTGCCCTCTCCGCGAACACTGAAGCTTTCTTT | TRBJ1-1 | TRBV30 | 11 | NA | NA